This T cell receptor beta chain was sequenced in a study of T cells in Graves' hyperthyroidism and ophthalmopathy. Overall study results and limits: Model-based prediction identified ophthalmopathy a median approximately 6.2 months prior to its onset.

In this sample, this clonotype turned up many times. Its antigen is currently unknown. The CDR3 extends over 16 amino acids. Trimming pared 5 bases from V and 4 bases from J, leaving 20 bases between. Germline V lookup: CDR1 SGHAT, CDR2 FQNNGV. The TCR beta CDR3 regions underwent amplification using RNA transcripts as the source. Researchers ran a first-round RT-PCR on the TCR CDR3 using the HTBI primer set. One entry per CDR3 protein, called by TCRdb with MiXCR from the multiplex PCR reads. The table has a few hundred thousand distinct CDR3 sequences, less than 20% seen once; the top ten hold around a sixth.

This sequence originates from a woman aged 40 to 50 with Graves' ophthalmopathy. The chain has TRBV11-2 and TRBJ2-5, with unresolved D. The specimen was blood. CDR3 region: CASSPGSGPGRETQYF. Written as DNA, the CDR3 is TGTGCCAGCAGCCCCGGGTCCGGGCCAGGTCGAGAGACCCAGTACTTC.